A single sample is the source of the 22 T cell receptor beta chains below, sequenced in a study of cytomegalovirus exposure and HLA in healthy donors. The PCR employed 60 Vbeta primers together with 13 Jbeta primers. Produced via immunoSEQ multiplex PCR; TCRdb's table is partial and in-frame only. This sample has 140,000 to 150,000 clones; 78% occur once, and the top ten carry around 3%. Sequenced input: PBMCs. These receptor sequences come from a middle-aged man in good health and CMV-seropositive.

V gene TRBV28 combines with J gene TRBJ1-1; 7 nucleotides align to TRBD1. J lost 6 bases, V lost 6 bases, and 7 bases had no gene match. The length of the CDR3 is 13 residues. Germline CDR1 reads MDHEN; CDR2 reads SYDVKM. The CDR3, as DNA: TGTGCCAGCAGGACAGGGTTGGTAGCTGAAGCTTTCTTT. Its translation is CASRTGLVAEAFF. The complete variable domain, with remaining parts taken from reference TRBV28 and TRBJ1-1, reads DVKVTQSSRYLVKRTGEKVFLECVQDMDHENMFWYRQDPGLGLRLIYFSYDVKMKEKGDIPEGYSVSREKKERFSLILESASTNQTSMYLCASRTGLVAEAFFGQGTRLTVV.

The chain is built from TRBV10-2 and TRBJ1-1, with D hard to call. Per germline, CDR1 WSHSY and CDR2 SAAADI. The CDR3 extends over 15 amino acids. Deletions cut 2 bases from V and 4 bases from J, with 14 bases between. Here the CDR3 reads CASSEVVGGSTEAFF. CDR3 DNA sequence: TGCGCCAGCAGTGAGGTGGTGGGCGGGAGCACTGAAGCTTTCTTT.

J is TRBJ2-6 and V is TRBV27; weak D call: TRBD2 (5 bases). There are 16 residues in the CDR3. The V gene lost 7 bases and the J gene lost 4 bases, with 17 bases spanning the gap. CDR1 and CDR2 from the germline V gene are MNHEY and SMNVEV (reference sequence). CDR3 region: CASKGGSWVGANVLTF. The CDR3 coding sequence is TGTGCCAGCAAAGGAGGTTCTTGGGTCGGGGCCAACGTCCTGACTTTC.

Only one count was recorded for this clone. This sequence joins TRBV6-5 and TRBJ2-3; TRBD2 aligns across 9 bases. After removal of 5 bases from V and 6 bases from J, the junction contained 9 bases not matched to a gene. The CDR3 has 15 amino acids. The V gene's germline CDR1 is MNHEY and CDR2 SVGAGI. The CDR3 spells CASSLSSGVGDTQYF. CDR3 nucleotide sequence: TGTGCCAGCAGTCTTTCTAGCGGGGTGGGGGATACGCAGTATTTT.

The chain combines TRBV4-1 with TRBJ2-5, with a possible D match to TRBD1 (6 bases). Trimming stripped 1 base from V and 4 bases from J, with 10 bases between. The CDR3 has 14 residues. Germline loops: CDR1 MGHRA, CDR2 YSYEKL. The CDR3 coding sequence is TGCGCCAGCAGCCAAGGGCAGGGGATAGAGACCCAGTACTTC. Translating it yields CASSQGQGIETQYF.

CDR3: CASSYSRETQYF. The DNA of the CDR3 is TGTGCCAGCAGTTACTCACGGGAGACCCAGTACTTC. The chain carries TRBV6-5 and TRBJ2-5; D not certain. The CDR3 extends over 12 amino acids. CDR1 is MNHEY and CDR2 is SVGAGI in the germline V gene. The V and J ends lost 0 bases and 5 bases respectively, with 4 bases between them.

This clone was detected only a few times. Other nucleotide sequences in the sample specify the same CDR3. The chain employs TRBV19 and TRBJ2-2; maybe TRBD1 (5 bases). The CDR3 loop spans 15 amino acids. With 3 bases removed from V and 4 bases from J, the gap between germline ends came to 12 bases. Germline V gene lookup returns CDR1 LNHDA and CDR2 SQIVND (reference sequence). This CDR3 reads CASSIGQGGTGELFF. DNA for the CDR3: TGTGCCAGTAGTATTGGTCAGGGTGGCACCGGGGAGCTGTTTTTT.

A single count supports this clone. The chain couples TRBV6-1 to TRBJ2-7; the D gene is possibly TRBD1 (5 bases). Germline CDR1 and CDR2: MNHNS and SASEGT. The CDR3 loop spans 13 amino acids. Trimming removed 2 bases at V and 3 bases at J, with 8 bases between. The CDR3 protein is CASSEQGHYEQYF. Written as DNA, the CDR3 is TGTGCCAGCAGTGAACAGGGCCACTACGAGCAGTACTTC.

V and J are TRBV7-8 and TRBJ2-2; TRBD2 matches 13 bases. V lost 2 bases to trimming and J lost 7 bases; unmatched junction nucleotides: 4. The germline gives CDR1 SGHVS, CDR2 FQNEAQ. The CDR3 extends over 16 amino acids. The CDR3 region has the DNA TGTGCCAGCAGCTTACGACTAGCGGGAGGAGGCGGGGAGCTGTTTTTT. Translation: CASSLRLAGGGGELFF.

The CDR3 loop is CASSQENYRELFF. DNA of the CDR3: TGTGCCAGCAGCCAAGAAAACTACCGGGAGCTGTTTTTT. The chain combines TRBV4-2 with TRBJ2-2; D gene unclear. The CDR3 runs to 13 residues. With 0 bases removed from V and 9 bases from J, the gap between germline ends came to 8 bases. Germline CDR1 reads LGHNA; CDR2 reads YNFKEQ.

V is TRBV29-1 and J is TRBJ2-5, with 8 bases aligning to TRBD1. The CDR3 runs 12 residues. The germline V gene encodes CDR1 SQVTM and CDR2 ANQGSEA. V gave up 7 bases and J gave up 2 bases; unmatched junction bases: 3. CDR3 coding DNA: TGCAGCGGGACAGGGCAACAAGAGACCCAGTACTTC. Translated: CSGTGQQETQYF.

The chain carries TRBV6-1 and TRBJ2-6, with 9 bases identical to TRBD1. Germline loops: CDR1 MNHNS, CDR2 SASEGT. Germline trimming cut 9 bases from V and 1 base from J; bases unmatched to any gene: 4. The CDR3 runs to 15 residues. The CDR3 is CASRTGESGANVLTF. CDR3 DNA sequence: TGTGCCAGTAGGACAGGGGAATCTGGGGCCAACGTCCTGACTTTC.

This chain links TRBV13 with TRBJ1-1; TRBD1 might be the D (5 bases). Trimming took 1 base from V and 0 from J, leaving 18 bases between them. The CDR3 covers 18 residues. CDR1 PRHDT and CDR2 FYEKMQ come from the germline V gene (reference sequence). The CDR3 is CASSLVGYGEGMNTEAFF. The CDR3 nucleotides are TGTGCCAGCAGCTTAGTGGGATACGGGGAGGGGATGAACACTGAAGCTTTCTTT.

This clone was recorded a few times. The chain is built from TRBV5-6 and TRBJ2-7; the match to TRBD1 covers 9 bases. The germline gives CDR1 SGHDT, CDR2 YYEEEE. This CDR3 region has 14 residues. J was trimmed by 7 bases and V by 5 bases; bases with no gene match: 10. The CDR3 coding sequence is TGTGCCAGCAGGCCGGGACAGGGCCCATGGGAGCAGTACTTC. The encoded protein is CASRPGQGPWEQYF.

The genes are TRBV5-6 and TRBJ2-7; TRBD2 agrees at 10 bases. The CDR3 consists of 15 residues. V was pared by 0 bases and J by 3 bases, with 3 bases of the junction left unmatched. The germline V gene has CDR1 SGHDT and CDR2 YYEEEE. The CDR3: CASSLAPSGSYEQYF. CDR3 DNA sequence: TGTGCCAGCAGCTTGGCCCCTAGCGGGAGCTACGAGCAGTACTTC.

V gene TRBV4-1 combines with J gene TRBJ2-3; 9 nucleotides match TRBD1. The CDR3 has 15 amino acids. Germline V lookup: CDR1 MGHRA, CDR2 YSYEKL. J was trimmed by 4 bases and V by 2 bases; bases with no gene match: 4. The CDR3 region is CASSQTGDRADTQYF. Written as DNA, the CDR3 is TGCGCCAGCAGCCAAACGGGGGACAGGGCAGATACGCAGTATTTT.

V is TRBV28 and J is TRBJ1-4; 7 nucleotides match TRBD1. Germline V lookup: CDR1 MDHEN, CDR2 SYDVKM. V dropped 5 bases and J dropped 5; count of bases not matched to a gene: 8. CDR3 size: 15 residues. The CDR3 here is CASSITGTANEKLFF. In DNA form, the CDR3 reads TGTGCCAGCAGTATCACCGGGACAGCAAATGAAAAACTGTTTTTT.

The chain has TRBV9 and TRBJ1-1; D is uncertain. Germline CDR1 and CDR2: SGDLS and YYNGEE. Trimming removed 2 bases at V and 0 bases at J, with 5 bases between. This CDR3 has 13 residues. CDR3 bases: TGTGCCAGCAGCGTTACACTGAACACTGAAGCTTTCTTT. Translation: CASSVTLNTEAFF.

CDR3 amino acids: CASSLLNDQPQHF. In nucleotides, the CDR3 is TGTGCCAGCAGCTTACTAAATGATCAGCCCCAGCATTTT. The chain joins TRBV5-6 to TRBJ1-5; D gene unclear. Trimming pared 2 bases from V and 5 bases from J, leaving 8 bases between. Germline V gene data show CDR1 as SGHDT and CDR2 as YYEEEE. The CDR3 contains 13 residues.

Here the CDR3 DNA reads TGTGCCAGCAGTTACTCTCTAGCGGGAGCGACTTACGAGCAGTACTTC. This sequence encodes CASSYSLAGATYEQYF. The chain recombines TRBV6-5 with TRBJ2-7; 10 bases are shared with TRBD2. The germline V gene encodes CDR1 MNHEY and CDR2 SVGAGI. CDR3 length: 16 amino acids. The V segment lost 0 bases and the J segment 4 bases; nucleotides outside the gene matches: 6.

DNA for the CDR3: TGCAGCGTTGATGCCCCAGCAGGGGCGAGTGGCTACACCTTC. Translation: CSVDAPAGASGYTF. V gene TRBV29-1 combines with J gene TRBJ1-2; TRBD1 is a possible D gene (6 bases). This CDR3 has 14 amino acids. Trimming removed 3 bases at V and 7 bases at J, with 18 bases between. Germline V gives CDR1 SQVTM, CDR2 ANQGSEA.

The table lists this clone with a few counts. The CDR3 sequence: CASSGGRAGANVLTF. CDR3 bases: TGTGCCAGCAGTGGGGGCAGGGCTGGGGCCAACGTCCTGACTTTC. This chain joins TRBV6-1 and TRBJ2-6; D possibly corresponds to TRBD1 (5 bases). Germline V gene data show CDR1 as MNHNS and CDR2 as SASEGT. The V end lost 4 bases, the J end lost 2 bases, and 9 bases lay between the germline ends. The CDR3 consists of 15 residues.